These 14 T cell receptor beta chains were all obtained from the same sample, sequenced in a study of graft-versus-host responses after intestinal transplantation (dated by TCRdb to the early 2020s). The library was produced with the immunoSEQ multiplex PCR assay. TCRdb took over this immuneACCESS table, retaining in-frame rearrangements with V and J assigned. Such tables are incomplete; in checked studies, under half of the missing clones stem from an unresolved V gene, and the remainder is unexplained. The sample includes some 16,000 clones, with approximately 86% observed a single time. The biggest ten clones account for around 5.5% of the sample. Intraepithelial and lamina propria lymphocytes were isolated from graft specimens using dithiothreitol, EDTA incubations and collagenase D digestion. The source material was ileum tissue, sampled 17 days after transplant. The receptors were gathered from a human patient who received an intestinal transplant, so some T cells may come from the graft donor.

This clone showed up just a few times. The chain is built from TRBV9 and TRBJ2-1, with D unclear. The germline V gene has CDR1 SGDLS and CDR2 YYNGEE. V was clipped by 0 bases and J by 4 bases, with 5 bases between them. The CDR3 has 13 amino acids. CDR3 sequence (DNA): TGTGCCAGCAGCGTAGCGGTTTACAATGAGCAGTTCTTC. Encoded protein: CASSVAVYNEQFF.

Comments on this clone: Additional DNA sequences in this sample encode the identical CDR3. This rearrangement joins TRBV4-1 to TRBJ2-2; D call uncertain. The CDR3 totals 13 residues. Germline V gives CDR1 MGHRA, CDR2 YSYEKL. With 4 bases removed from V and 2 bases from J, the gap between germline ends came to 5 bases. CDR3 residues: CASSPTNTGELFF. The DNA of the CDR3 is TGCGCCAGCAGCCCGACTAACACCGGGGAGCTGTTTTTT.

About this clone itself: The same CDR3 arises from other DNA sequences in this sample as well. This sequence joins TRBV9 and TRBJ1-2; 8 positions match TRBD1. The germline CDR1 and CDR2 sequences are SGDLS and YYNGEE. The junction had 3 bases not matched to a gene; V was cut back by 0 bases and J by 2 bases. The CDR3 covers 15 residues. The CDR3 DNA reads TGTGCCAGCAGCGTAGATGGACAGGGCAACTATGGCTACACCTTC. It encodes CASSVDGQGNYGYTF.

The chain carries TRBV6-5 and TRBJ2-7; 10 bases are shared with TRBD1. J lost 0 bases, V lost 6 bases, and 5 bases had no gene match. CDR1 is MNHEY, CDR2 SVGAGI, per germline. The CDR3 contains 15 residues. The CDR3 DNA follows: TGTGCCAGCAGCCTAGACAGGGGGCGCTCCTACGAGCAGTACTTC. This codes for CASSLDRGRSYEQYF.

This clone was recorded a few times. This chain links TRBV28 with TRBJ1-3; TRBD1 is a possible D gene (5 bases). The CDR3 consists of 15 residues. Deletions cut 6 bases from V and 6 bases from J, with 18 bases between. Per germline, CDR1 MDHEN and CDR2 SYDVKM. CDR3 DNA sequence: TGTGCCAGCAGAGAAGACAGCGCCTACGAAAACACCATATATTTT. Encoded protein: CASREDSAYENTIYF.

This clone was counted once. The genes are TRBV5-6 and TRBJ2-7; 7 nucleotides match TRBD1. The V segment lost 1 base and the J segment 5 bases; nucleotides outside the gene matches: 6. CDR1 and CDR2 (germline): SGHDT, YYEEEE. The CDR3 runs to 14 residues. The CDR3 loop is CASSLWSTGNEQYF. The CDR3 bases are TGTGCCAGCAGCTTGTGGTCGACAGGGAACGAGCAGTACTTC.

Only one count was recorded for this clone. A junction boundary mismatches the germline segment, possibly from a read error. The chain employs TRBV5-6 and TRBJ2-2, with D unresolved. The CDR3 spans 12 residues. CDR1 SGHDT and CDR2 YYEEEE come from the germline V gene. The CDR3 reads CANSLLYGELFF. CDR3 in DNA: TGTGCCAACAGCTTACTCTACGGGGAGCTGTTTTTT.

The chain has TRBV12-5 and TRBJ2-1, with 9 bases that match TRBD1. The CDR3 contains 12 residues. J was trimmed by 12 bases and V by 4 bases; bases with no gene match: 4. Germline V CDR1 and CDR2: LGHNT, FRNRAP. The CDR3, as DNA: TGTGCTAGTGGTTGGGGACAGGGTCCGCAGTTCTTC. The encoded protein is CASGWGQGPQFF. Full variable domain (missing parts from reference TRBV12-5 and TRBJ2-1): DARVTQTPRHKVTEMGQEVTMRCQPILGHNTVFWYRQTMMQGLELLAYFRNRAPLDDSGMPKDRFSAEMPDATLATLKIQPSEPRDSAVYFCASGWGQGPQFFGPGTRLTVL.

A note on this clone: Mismatch with germline at one junction end may stem from a read error. The chain couples TRBV28 to TRBJ1-1; D is unclear. Germline V gene lookup returns CDR1 MDHEN and CDR2 SYDVKM. This CDR3 is built from 13 residues. The CDR3 is CANSLRENTEAFF. In DNA form, the CDR3 reads TGTGCCAACAGTTTGAGGGAGAACACTGAAGCTTTCTTT.

V and J are TRBV5-4 and TRBJ2-5, with 10 bases lining up with TRBD2. Germline CDR1 and CDR2: SGHNT and YYREEE (reference sequence). The CDR3 extends over 20 amino acids. V shed 1 base and J 3 bases; nucleotides not matched to a gene: 18. For the CDR3, the DNA is TGTGCCAGCAGCTTGTATGTACTAGCGGGAAGAGGAGGTGGAGAAGAGACCCAGTACTTC. Protein product: CASSLYVLAGRGGGEETQYF.

This sequence joins TRBV29-1 and TRBJ2-1; 7 nucleotides align to TRBD2. The germline V gene encodes CDR1 SQVTM and CDR2 ANQGSEA. Trimming at V came to 6 bases and at J to 2 bases, leaving 10 bases not matched to a gene. The CDR3 loop spans 15 amino acids. Here the CDR3 DNA reads TGCAGCGTCCTGTCAGCGGGAATCACCTACAATGAGCAGTTCTTC. It specifies CSVLSAGITYNEQFF.

The gene calls are TRBV4-1 and TRBJ2-1, with 9 positions matching TRBD1. The CDR3 loop spans 16 amino acids. Losses at the gene ends were 3 bases for V and 6 bases for J; bases not matched to a gene: 9. CDR1 and CDR2 from the germline V gene are MGHRA and YSYEKL. The CDR3 region is CASSQPPGQGFNEQFF. In nucleotides, the CDR3 is TGCGCCAGCAGCCAGCCGCCGGGACAGGGATTCAATGAGCAGTTCTTC.

V gene TRBV7-8 combines with J gene TRBJ2-3; D unresolved. Trimming stripped 5 bases from V and 2 bases from J, with 8 bases between. Germline assignment: CDR1 SGHVS and CDR2 FQNEAQ. CDR3 length: 13 residues. The CDR3 here is CASSPSVTDTQYF. CDR3 in DNA: TGTGCCAGCAGCCCATCCGTCACAGATACGCAGTATTTT.

The rearrangement joins TRBV29-1 to TRBJ2-2, with TRBD1 matching over 8 bases. The CDR3 sequence is 16 residues long. Trimming at V came to 6 bases and at J to 6 bases, leaving 15 bases not matched to a gene. Germline V gene lookup returns CDR1 SQVTM and CDR2 ANQGSEA. CDR3 sequence reads: CSVGVSRTGFSGELFF. In DNA form, the CDR3 reads TGCAGCGTGGGCGTCTCACGGACAGGGTTTTCCGGGGAGCTGTTTTTT.